This entry describes one T cell receptor beta chain. This record belongs to a study of blood T cell repertoires in COVID-19. Study context: Sites in the United States, Italy and Spain provided acute and convalescent COVID-19 samples. T cells, B-cell-depleted T cells, or PBMCs provided the cDNA or gDNA that served as material.

Looked up from germline, CDR1 is SGHNT and CDR2 is YYREEE (reference sequence). V was pared by 4 bases and J by 4 bases, with 6 bases of the junction left unmatched. This CDR3 comprises 14 residues. In the study's own analysis: Amplification from reference gene primers served as the basis for estimated nucleated cell counts. Method: immunoSEQ multiplex PCR; TCRdb's copy keeps in-frame clones and lacks some. The D gene and trimming were derived from the DNA, and the V and J assignments and clone size from that table. The repertoire holds over 95,000 clones, with roughly 76% as singletons. The rearrangement joins TRBV5-4 to TRBJ2-5; TRBD1 matches at 8 bases. What was sequenced was peripheral blood. The TCR sequence derives from a human donor in a cohort sampled during active COVID-19. CDR3 loop: CASSPGQGPETQYF. The CDR3 DNA follows: TGTGCCAGCAGCCCCGGACAGGGCCCAGAGACCCAGTACTTC.